The 3 T cell receptor beta chains listed next were all sequenced from one sample in a study of blood T cell repertoires in COVID-19. Repertoires were generated with immunoSEQ multiplex PCR, while TCRdb's copy carries only in-frame clones and drops some. The data show around 99,000 clones, approximately 90% seen once. The source material was peripheral blood. These receptors all come from a woman younger than 45 with acute or convalescent COVID-19.

The V and J genes are TRBV2 and TRBJ2-2, with D possibly being TRBD2 (6 bases). V gave up 2 bases and J gave up 1 base, with 11 bases separating them. The CDR3 covers 16 residues. The germline CDR1 and CDR2 sequences are SNHLY and FYNNEI. The CDR3 is CASSEILAQNTGELFF. CDR3 in DNA: TGTGCCAGCAGTGAAATACTAGCTCAGAACACCGGGGAGCTGTTTTTT.

The CDR3 loop reads CASSVRGGDTGELFF. CDR3 DNA: TGTGCCAGCAGCGTCAGAGGGGGCGACACCGGGGAGCTGTTTTTT. This chain uses TRBV5-8 with TRBJ2-2; TRBD1 matches 7 bases. Germline V gives CDR1 SGHTS, CDR2 YDEGEE. The CDR3 has 15 residues. V shed 4 bases and J 3 bases; nucleotides not matched to a gene: 6. Full variable domain (outside the CDR3, taken from reference TRBV5-8 and TRBJ2-2): EAGVTQSPTHLIKTRGQQATLRCSPISGHTSVYWYQQALGLGLQFLLWYDEGEERNRGNFPPRFSGRQFPNYSSELNVNALELEDSALYLCASSVRGGDTGELFFGEGSRLTVL.

This chain links TRBV12-3 or TRBV12-4 with TRBJ2-7, with a weak D call TRBD2 (6 bases). The CDR3 is made up of 12 amino acids. V was shortened by 8 bases and J by 6 bases, with 14 bases between the two germline ends. CDR3 loop: CASGAGSPEQYF. As DNA, the CDR3 is TGTGCCAGCGGGGCGGGATCTCCCGAGCAGTACTTC.